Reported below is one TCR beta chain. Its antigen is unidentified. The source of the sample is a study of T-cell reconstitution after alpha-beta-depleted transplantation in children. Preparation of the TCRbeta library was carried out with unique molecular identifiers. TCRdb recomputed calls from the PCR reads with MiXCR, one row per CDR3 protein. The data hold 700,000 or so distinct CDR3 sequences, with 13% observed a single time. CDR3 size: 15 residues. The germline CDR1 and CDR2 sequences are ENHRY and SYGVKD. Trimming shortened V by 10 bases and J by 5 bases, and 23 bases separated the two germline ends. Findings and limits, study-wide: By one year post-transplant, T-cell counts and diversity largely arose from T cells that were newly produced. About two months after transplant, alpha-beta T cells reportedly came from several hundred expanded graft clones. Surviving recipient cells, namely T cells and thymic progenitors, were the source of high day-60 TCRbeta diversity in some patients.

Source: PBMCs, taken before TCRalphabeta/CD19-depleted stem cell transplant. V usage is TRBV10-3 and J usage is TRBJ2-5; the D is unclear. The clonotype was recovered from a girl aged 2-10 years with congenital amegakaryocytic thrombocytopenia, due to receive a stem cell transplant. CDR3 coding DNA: TGTGCCAGCGAAAATGCGTTCGGCAGATGGGAGACCCAGTACTTC. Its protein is CASENAFGRWETQYF.